One sample yielded the 13 T cell receptor beta chains listed below, sequenced in a study of blood T cell repertoires in COVID-19. Generated by immunoSEQ multiplex PCR, the TCRdb table keeps only in-frame clones and is missing some. Among about 74,000 clones, 70% to 80% were seen once, and the ten largest hold 16%. The sample consisted of peripheral blood. The origin of the receptors is a man aged 70 or older with active or convalescent COVID-19.

This clone was recorded once. The rearrangement links TRBV10-3 to TRBJ1-3, with no clear D. Trimming removed 5 bases at V and 8 bases at J, with 7 bases between. CDR3 length: 11 residues. The V gene's germline CDR1 is ENHRY and CDR2 SYGVKD. CDR3 loop: CAISSGDTIYF. CDR3 nucleotide sequence: TGTGCCATCAGTTCCGGGGACACCATATATTTT.

The chain uses TRBV6-4 and TRBJ1-4; D possibly corresponds to TRBD1 (5 bases). The CDR3 length is 15 residues. V lost 4 bases and J lost 8, with 17 bases in between. Germline values: CDR1 MRHNA, CDR2 SNTAGT. The CDR3 sequence is CASSGSSQGKEKLFF. In DNA, the CDR3 is TGTGCCAGCAGTGGCAGTTCCCAGGGTAAAGAAAAACTGTTTTTT.

This clone came up once. This chain links TRBV11-3 with TRBJ1-1; no clear D gene. Between the trimmed V and J ends, which lost 2 bases and 1 base, there was a span of 5 bases. The CDR3 is 13 residues long. The germline V gene encodes CDR1 SGHNT and CDR2 YENEEA. The DNA for the CDR3 is TGTGCCAGCAGCTTAACGGGGAACACTGAAGCTTTCTTT. Translation: CASSLTGNTEAFF.

The chain combines TRBV5-1 with TRBJ2-2; D is possibly TRBD2 (6 bases). Germline assignment: CDR1 SGHRS and CDR2 YFSETQ. The length of the CDR3 is 15 residues. Between the trimmed V and J ends, which lost 3 bases and 3 bases, there was a span of 12 bases. The CDR3 DNA is TGCGCCAGCAGCTCTGGGGGGATCGACACCGGGGAGCTGTTTTTT. It encodes CASSSGGIDTGELFF.

This chain connects TRBV3-1 (or the pseudogene TRBV3-2) to TRBJ2-5; tentative D call: TRBD2 (6 bases). V was trimmed by 5 bases and J by 7 bases, leaving 17 bases between them. The CDR3 covers 14 residues. Germline V gene data show CDR1 as LGHDT and CDR2 as YNNKEL (reference sequence). The CDR3 reads CASSSPGRSGTQYF. In DNA, the CDR3 is TGTGCCAGCAGCTCCCCTGGGAGGTCAGGGACCCAGTACTTC.

The chain combines TRBV6-5 with TRBJ1-1; 8 bases are shared with TRBD1. This CDR3 is built from 13 residues. Germline lookup yields CDR1 MNHEY and CDR2 SVGAGI. With V trimmed by 5 bases and J by 7 bases, 6 bases remained unmatched. CDR3 nucleotides: TGTGCCAGCAGTCCTCGGACAGGGATTGAAGCTTTCTTT. Translation: CASSPRTGIEAFF.

This chain links TRBV19 with TRBJ2-3; maybe TRBD1 (5 bases). Trimming removed 6 bases at V and 1 base at J, with 11 bases between. The germline gives CDR1 LNHDA, CDR2 SQIVND (reference sequence). The CDR3 contains 14 residues. The CDR3 loop reads CASRGASGTDTQYF. CDR3 nucleotide sequence: TGTGCCAGTAGAGGGGCGAGCGGCACAGATACGCAGTATTTT.

This rearrangement joins TRBV6-7 to TRBJ1-2, with D possibly matching TRBD1 (5 bases). TRBV6-7 is noted as an ORF with a role that remains uncertain. V was shortened by 3 bases and J by 8 bases, with 16 bases between the two germline ends. The CDR3 is 14 amino acids. The CDR3 bases are TGTGCCAGCAGTTATTTATGGGGCAAACACGGCTACACCTTC. It is translated as CASSYLWGKHGYTF.

This clone has more than one count but fewer than ten. The chain joins TRBV6-5 to TRBJ1-5, with D possibly TRBD1 on 6 matching bases. The CDR3 sequence is 16 residues long. Looked up from germline, CDR1 is MNHEY and CDR2 is SVGAGI. V shed 4 bases and J shed 7 bases, with 20 bases lying between them. The chain's CDR3 is CASSSKTGSEEQPQHF. In DNA form, the CDR3 reads TGTGCCAGCAGTTCCAAAACAGGGAGCGAGGAACAGCCCCAGCATTTT.

The chain employs TRBV5-1 and TRBJ1-1; D gene ambiguous. The CDR3 loop spans 13 amino acids. The germline V gene encodes CDR1 SGHRS and CDR2 YFSETQ. Trimming took off 6 bases at V and 3 bases at J, with 12 bases between the two ends. The CDR3: CASKYTSDTEAFF. For the CDR3, the DNA is TGCGCCAGCAAATACACGTCTGACACTGAAGCTTTCTTT.

The J gene is TRBJ1-4, the V gene TRBV7-3; TRBD1 aligns across 7 bases. The CDR3 length is 15 residues. Germline assignment: CDR1 SGHTA and CDR2 FQGTGA. V lost 5 bases and J lost 8; bases outside the gene matches: 11. The chain's CDR3 is CASSLLGTEYEKLFF. The CDR3 nucleotides are TGTGCCAGCAGCCTGCTCGGGACAGAATACGAAAAACTGTTTTTT.

This clone occurred many times. The chain links TRBV5-5 to TRBJ2-7; 7 nucleotides align to TRBD2. Germline V gene sequence: CDR1 SGHKS, CDR2 YYEKEE (reference sequence). CDR3 length equals 14 residues. After removal of 1 base from V and 2 bases from J, the junction contained 3 bases not matched to a gene. CDR3 amino acids: CASSLYRGAYEQYF. CDR3 coding DNA: TGTGCCAGCAGCTTGTACCGGGGGGCCTACGAGCAGTACTTC.

CDR3 loop: CASRTGEGQPQHF. CDR3 nucleotide sequence: TGTGCCAGCAGAACAGGGGAAGGACAGCCCCAGCATTTT. The chain carries TRBV12-3 or TRBV12-4 and TRBJ1-5, with 7 bases identical to TRBD1. V gave up 6 bases and J gave up 7 bases; unmatched junction bases: 6. The length of the CDR3 is 13 residues.